These T cell receptor beta chains were read from a single sample in a study of shared clonotypes between healthy human individuals. Using immunoSEQ multiplex PCR, the repertoire was profiled, and TCRdb retains in-frame clones only, with some absent. The sample shows approximately 600,000 clones, 90% to 95% of them seen only once. The specimen was naive CD8+ T cells sorted from blood. Source of these receptors: a woman aged 30 to 39 in good health. CDR3s include the opening cysteine and the closing phenylalanine or tryptophan. The order of the fields is D gene, CDR3 length, J gene, clone size, V gene, CDR3 protein, CDR3 DNA. A D gene is named only where the DNA matches it firmly. Size is stated for part of the rows, as once, few or many counts, or as a class when the clone is expanded.

>.|11|TRBJ2-2|.|TRBV27
CASIGPGELFF
TGTGCCAGCATTGGGCCCGGGGAGCTGTTTTTT
>TRBD1|14|TRBJ2-7|.|TRBV19
CASAPGTGSYEQYF
TGTGCCAGTGCTCCCGGGACAGGGTCCTACGAGCAGTACTTC
>TRBD1|17|TRBJ1-3|.|TRBV28
CASSDTGADLAGNTIYF
TGTGCCAGCAGTGATACAGGGGCCGATCTCGCTGGAAACACCATATATTTT
>.|13|TRBJ2-7|.|TRBV9
CASSPGPMGEQYF
TGTGCCAGCAGCCCCGGGCCGATGGGCGAGCAGTACTTC
>TRBD1|17|TRBJ1-6|.|TRBV28
CASSFRSLDRGGSPLHF
TGTGCCAGCAGTTTTCGGTCCTTGGACAGGGGGGGTTCACCCCTCCACTTT
>.|15|TRBJ1-1|.|TRBV7-9
CASSPPGAGETEAFF
TGTGCCAGCAGCCCTCCAGGGGCGGGGGAGACTGAAGCTTTCTTT
>TRBD2|15|TRBJ2-7|.|TRBV9
CASSVGLAEIYEQYF
TGTGCCAGCAGCGTAGGACTAGCGGAGATCTACGAGCAGTACTTC
>.|21|TRBJ2-7|once|TRBV21-1
CASSKWESTGGVSLKTYEQYF
TGTGCCAGCAGCAAGTGGGAATCGACAGGGGGCGTCTCCCTCAAAACCTACGAGCAGTACTTC
>.|15|TRBJ2-1|.|TRBV10-1
CASSGDTSSYNEQFF
TGCGCCAGCAGTGGGGACACTAGCTCCTACAATGAGCAGTTCTTC
>.|17|TRBJ2-2|.|TRBV11-2
CASSLERVTGENGELFF
TGTGCCAGCAGCTTAGAAAGGGTGACGGGAGAAAACGGGGAGCTGTTTTTT
>.|13|TRBJ2-3|.|TRBV27
CASSYGGPDTQYF
TGTGCCAGCAGTTACGGCGGCCCAGATACGCAGTATTTT
>.|14|TRBJ2-1|.|TRBV9
CASSVGSSVNEQFF
TGTGCCAGCAGCGTAGGCTCTAGCGTCAATGAGCAGTTCTTC
>.|15|TRBJ2-6|once|TRBV27
CASSLTGLGANVLTF
TGTGCCAGCAGTTTAACGGGGCTCGGGGCCAACGTCCTGACTTTC
>.|13|TRBJ1-2|.|TRBV27
CASSSQRDYGYTF
TGTGCCAGCAGTTCGCAGAGGGACTATGGCTACACCTTC
>.|13|TRBJ1-2|.|TRBV5-6
CASSPGPNYGYTF
TGTGCCAGCAGCCCCGGACCCAACTATGGCTACACCTTC
>TRBD1|15|TRBJ1-4|.|TRBV9
CASSVFGTGYEKLFF
TGTGCCAGCAGCGTATTCGGGACAGGGTATGAAAAACTGTTTTTT
>TRBD1|18|TRBJ2-3|.|TRBV12-5
CASGARDRSYFGTDTQYF
TGTGCTAGTGGTGCCCGGGACAGGAGTTATTTTGGGACAGATACGCAGTATTTT
>TRBD2|15|TRBJ2-3|.|TRBV7-6
CASSRLAQRTDTQYF
TGTGCCAGCAGCCGACTAGCTCAACGCACAGATACGCAGTATTTT
>.|12|TRBJ2-7|.|TRBV27
CASRDGSYEQYF
TGTGCCAGCAGGGACGGGAGCTACGAGCAGTACTTC
>.|12|TRBJ1-1|.|TRBV19
CASKLGNTEAFF
TGTGCTAGTAAGTTGGGGAACACTGAAGCTTTCTTT
>.|15|TRBJ1-4|.|TRBV6-4
CASRGRSLANEKLFF
TGTGCCAGCAGGGGTAGGTCTTTGGCTAATGAAAAACTGTTTTTT
>.|15|TRBJ1-1|.|TRBV5-7
CASSLDLGGIKEAFF
TGTGCCAGCAGCTTGGACCTAGGAGGTATTAAAGAAGCTTTCTTT
>TRBD2|14|TRBJ2-1|.|TRBV9
CASSQRELYNEQFF
TGTGCCAGCAGCCAGCGGGAGCTCTACAATGAGCAGTTCTTC
>TRBD1|13|TRBJ1-1|.|TRBV29-1
CSAYRGLNTEAFF
TGCAGCGCGTACAGGGGGCTAAACACTGAAGCTTTCTTT
>.|15|TRBJ1-1|.|TRBV28
CASSSGTELNTEAFF
TGTGCCAGCAGTTCGGGGACGGAGCTGAACACTGAAGCTTTCTTT
>.|13|TRBJ2-7|.|TRBV6-4
CASSVGICYEQYF
TGTGCCAGCAGTGTGGGGATTTGCTACGAGCAGTACTTC
>.|15|TRBJ1-5|.|TRBV19
CASSMDSNSNQPQHF
TGTGCCAGTAGTATGGACAGTAATAGCAATCAGCCCCAGCATTTT
>TRBD1|13|TRBJ1-1|few|TRBV9
CASSVGQGHEAFF
TGTGCCAGCAGCGTGGGACAGGGTCATGAAGCTTTCTTT
>.|15|TRBJ2-5|.|TRBV5-4
CASRALGRRQETQYF
TGTGCCAGCCGAGCTCTGGGGAGACGCCAAGAGACCCAGTACTTC
>.|14|TRBJ2-7|once|TRBV28
CASSLRLNSYEQYF
TGTGCCAGCAGTTTGCGGTTGAACTCCTACGAGCAGTACTTC
>.|13|TRBJ2-7|.|TRBV11-2
CASSATSSYEQYF
TGTGCCAGCAGCGCTACAAGCTCCTACGAGCAGTACTTC
>.|12|TRBJ2-3|.|TRBV29-1
CSVGASTDTQYF
TGCAGCGTCGGGGCTAGCACAGATACGCAGTATTTT
>TRBD2|16|TRBJ2-3|.|TRBV27
CASSLSTLAATDTQYF
TGTGCCAGCAGTTTATCCACTCTAGCGGCCACAGATACGCAGTATTTT
>TRBD2|16|TRBJ2-1|.|TRBV5-8
CASSLGTSGYYNEQFF
TGTGCCAGCAGCTTGGGGACTAGCGGATACTACAATGAGCAGTTCTTC
>TRBD1|18|TRBJ2-7|.|TRBV7-6
CASSLAQPDRGISYEQYF
TGTGCCAGCAGCTTAGCCCAACCGGACAGGGGAATTTCCTACGAGCAGTACTTC
>TRBD1|13|TRBJ2-7|.|TRBV29-1
CSVESGQGYEQYF
TGCAGCGTTGAGTCGGGACAGGGCTACGAGCAGTACTTC
>.|14|TRBJ2-4|.|TRBV19
CASSIDLGKNIQYF
TGTGCCAGTAGTATAGATCTTGGCAAAAACATTCAGTACTTC
>TRBD1|14|TRBJ1-5|.|TRBV7-9
CASSIQGTPQPQHF
TGTGCCAGCAGCATACAGGGGACCCCCCAGCCCCAGCATTTT
>TRBD2|16|TRBJ2-7|.|TRBV13
CASSSTDLAGVYEQYF
TGTGCCAGCAGCTCGACGGATCTAGCGGGAGTCTACGAGCAGTACTTC
>.|14|TRBJ2-7|.|TRBV30
CAWTGADLDYEQYF
TGTGCCTGGACTGGGGCAGACCTGGATTACGAGCAGTACTTC
>TRBD1|16|TRBJ1-4|.|TRBV5-8
CASSVDRSATNEKLFF
TGTGCCAGCAGCGTGGACAGGTCCGCAACTAATGAAAAACTGTTTTTT
>TRBD1|14|TRBJ1-4|.|TRBV28
CASSLTGVLEKLFF
TGTGCCAGCAGCTTGACAGGGGTCCTTGAAAAACTGTTTTTT